This T cell receptor beta chain is drawn from a study of ipilimumab plus nivolumab after autologous stem cell transplantation. Study context: Myeloma patients were high-risk transplant-naive or relapsed within 3 years of first autologous transplant.

Patients got ipilimumab 1 mg/kg beginning 14 to 28 days post-transplant. Dosing: nivolumab 3 mg/kg IV, weeks 1, 4, 7, 10, then every two weeks to week 26. Comment on this clone: Its antigen is still unknown.

Sequencing used immunoSEQ multiplex PCR; TCRdb keeps in-frame clones, though not all of them. The repertoire has 37,000 or so clones, 85% to 95% of them found once; the top ten carry under 1%. Trimming removed 0 bases from V and 5 bases from J, with 6 bases in between. Germline values: CDR1 GTSNPN, CDR2 SVGIG (reference sequence). CDR3 length equals 12 residues. Study observations and caveats: TCR repertoire, Treg phenotype and gut microbiota reportedly support more study of this approach.

The sequence derives from a male donor with multiple myeloma. The chain uses TRBV30 and TRBJ2-3; no firm D call. The material was PBMCs, obtained in a trial of ipilimumab plus nivolumab as post-transplant consolidation. The CDR3 protein is CAWSVAIDTQYF. CDR3 DNA sequence: TGTGCCTGGAGTGTGGCAATAGATACGCAGTATTTT.